A single sample is the source of the 16 T cell receptor beta chains below, sequenced in a study of T cell repertoires in cytomegalovirus infection. MiXCR, applied by TCRdb to the reads, yields one record per CDR3 protein. The data show around 170,000 distinct CDR3 sequences, over 15% seen once. Material: CD8+ T cells from PBMCs. These receptor sequences come from a human donor in good health (CMV status not recorded). Some clones in this sample may be carry-over from other donors' samples.

The chain carries TRBV7-8 and TRBJ2-3; D gene unclear. The CDR3 consists of 15 residues. V was clipped by 5 bases and J by 0 bases, with 12 bases between them. Germline CDR1 reads SGHVS; CDR2 reads FQNEAQ. The CDR3 loop reads CASSPTFGSTDTQYF. The CDR3 nucleotides are TGTGCCAGCAGCCCGACCTTCGGAAGCACAGATACGCAGTATTTT. Supplemented by reference TRBV7-8 and TRBJ2-3, the full variable domain reads GAGVSQSPRYKVAKRGQDVALRCDPISGHVSLFWYQQALGQGPEFLTYFQNEAQLDKSGLPSDRFFAERPEGSVSTLKIQRTQQEDSAVYLCASSPTFGSTDTQYFGPGTRLTVL.

The rearrangement joins TRBV20-1 to TRBJ1-1; possibly TRBD1 for D (6 bases). The CDR3 has 16 residues. V was pared by 0 bases and J by 3 bases, with 17 bases between. Germline CDR1 is DFQATT and CDR2 is SNEGSKA (reference sequence). The CDR3 nucleotides read TGCAGTGCTAGAGAGAGACAGGAACGCCCCTACACTGAAGCTTTCTTT. Its protein product is CSARERQERPYTEAFF.

This clonotype showed up many times. This chain uses TRBV7-9 with TRBJ2-1; D gene ambiguous. Germline V CDR1 and CDR2: SEHNR, FQNEAQ (reference sequence). V was trimmed by 1 base and J by 6 bases, leaving 4 bases between them. This CDR3 contains 12 residues. The CDR3 protein is CASSLDPNEQFF. CDR3 DNA sequence: TGTGCCAGCAGCTTAGATCCCAATGAGCAGTTCTTC.

This clonotype appeared a single time. This chain links TRBV2 with TRBJ2-3, with D possibly TRBD2 on 6 matching bases. The CDR3 extends over 16 amino acids. Between the trimmed V and J ends, which lost 8 bases and 0 bases, there was a span of 18 bases. Germline V gives CDR1 SNHLY, CDR2 FYNNEI. CDR3 sequence: CASRPWMGTSTDTQYF. The CDR3 DNA reads TGTGCCAGCCGGCCGTGGATGGGGACTAGCACAGATACGCAGTATTTT.

In its sample, this clonotype was seen a few times. CDR3 region: CASSPGTSNYNEQFF. The CDR3 DNA is TGTGCCAGCAGCCCCGGGACTAGTAACTACAATGAGCAGTTCTTC. This chain joins TRBV11-3 and TRBJ2-1; TRBD2 matches at 8 bases. Germline CDR1 and CDR2: SGHNT and YENEEA. V lost 5 bases, J lost 3 bases, and 6 bases stayed unmatched. The CDR3 extends over 15 amino acids. Filled out from reference TRBV11-3 and TRBJ2-1, the complete variable domain reads EAGVVQSPRYKIIEKKQPVAFWCNPISGHNTLYWYLQNLGQGPELLIRYENEEAVDDSQLPKDRFSAERLKGVDSTLKIQPAELGDSAVYLCASSPGTSNYNEQFFGPGTRLTVL.

V and J are TRBV11-3 and TRBJ2-3; D is possibly TRBD1 (5 bases). Between the trimmed V and J ends, which lost 5 bases and 4 bases, there was a span of 13 bases. Germline CDR1 is SGHNT and CDR2 is YENEEA. The CDR3 consists of 14 residues. The CDR3 DNA follows: TGTGCCAGCAGCCCTGATGGGGCAGCAGATACGCAGTATTTT. It specifies CASSPDGAADTQYF.

This chain links TRBV7-3 with TRBJ1-1, with 11 bases aligning to TRBD1. The CDR3 sequence is 15 residues long. The J segment lost 1 base and the V segment lost 5 bases, leaving 3 bases of the junction unmatched. Germline V lookup: CDR1 SGHTA, CDR2 FQGTGA. CDR3 nucleotide sequence: TGTGCCAGCAGCCCCGGGACAGGGGGGAACACTGAAGCTTTCTTT. This gives the protein CASSPGTGGNTEAFF.

This clonotype was detected only a few times. The chain has TRBV29-1 and TRBJ2-1; the D is unclear. Trimming took 7 bases from V and 0 from J, leaving 16 bases between them. CDR3 length equals 15 residues. Per germline, CDR1 SQVTM and CDR2 ANQGSEA. CDR3 in DNA: TGCAGCGCCGGGTCTCGAAGCAACTCCTACAATGAGCAGTTCTTC. Amino acids: CSAGSRSNSYNEQFF.

This clonotype has only a few counts. This chain links TRBV7-9 with TRBJ1-1; TRBD1 matches 7 bases. CDR3 length: 14 amino acids. V trimming: 5 bases; J trimming: 4 bases; junction bases outside the gene matches: 7. Germline loops: CDR1 SEHNR, CDR2 FQNEAQ (reference sequence). The CDR3 sequence: CASSGRTGGTEAFF. The CDR3 DNA reads TGTGCCAGCAGCGGGCGGACAGGCGGCACTGAAGCTTTCTTT.

J is TRBJ2-1 and V is TRBV14, with 7 positions matching TRBD1. CDR3 length: 13 residues. Germline-derived CDR1 and CDR2 are SGHDN and FVKESK. The ends lost 6 bases at V and 6 bases at J; junction bases unmatched: 5. CDR3 protein: CASSQYRGNEQFF. In DNA form, the CDR3 reads TGTGCCAGCAGTCAATACAGGGGCAATGAGCAGTTCTTC.

There are a few counts of this clonotype. V gene TRBV7-6 combines with J gene TRBJ1-1; TRBD1 agrees at 10 bases. Germline V gives CDR1 SGHVS, CDR2 FNYEAQ. The CDR3 extends over 15 amino acids. V was clipped by 5 bases and J by 0 bases; unmatched bases: 3. CDR3 in DNA: TGTGCCAGCAGCAAGGACAGGGGGATGAACACTGAAGCTTTCTTT. This gives the protein CASSKDRGMNTEAFF.

This clonotype was counted once. In nucleotides, the CDR3 is TGTGCCAGCACTGACAGGACGGCTATAACCTTC. Protein sequence: CASTDRTAITF. This sequence joins TRBV6-2 or TRBV6-3 and TRBJ1-2; TRBD1 is a possible D gene (6 bases). The V gene's germline CDR1 is MNHEY and CDR2 SVGEGT. This CDR3 region has 11 residues. Trimming cost V 7 bases and J 14 bases, with 17 bases left between them.

The rearrangement uses TRBV14 and TRBJ2-1; tentative D call: TRBD1 (6 bases). CDR3 length equals 15 residues. Germline V gene lookup returns CDR1 SGHDN and CDR2 FVKESK. The V gene lost 5 bases and the J gene lost 6 bases, with 17 bases spanning the gap. CDR3 coding DNA: TGTGCCAGCAGCTCAGGACAGCCAAGTGGCAATGAGCAGTTCTTC. Residues: CASSSGQPSGNEQFF.

V gene TRBV7-9 combines with J gene TRBJ1-5, with D perhaps matching TRBD1 (5 bases). Trimming pared 5 bases from V and 6 bases from J, leaving 14 bases between. CDR3 length: 14 amino acids. In germline, CDR1 is SEHNR, CDR2 FQNEAQ (reference sequence). Written as DNA, the CDR3 is TGTGCCAGCAGCAGTGGGACCGGGAGTCAGCCCCAGCATTTT. The encoded protein is CASSSGTGSQPQHF.

This clonotype was seen a single time. V and J are TRBV6-2 or TRBV6-3 and TRBJ2-7; 11 bases match TRBD2. CDR3 length: 17 residues. V shed 0 bases and J 5 bases; nucleotides not matched to a gene: 9. Germline V gene data show CDR1 as MNHEY and CDR2 as SVGEGT. The CDR3 nucleotides read TGTGCCAGCAGTTACTCGAGCACTAGCGGGAGTGTCCACGAGCAGTACTTC. Amino acid sequence: CASSYSSTSGSVHEQYF.

This clonotype has a handful of counts. The chain joins TRBV12-3 or TRBV12-4 to TRBJ1-5; D is perhaps TRBD1 (5 bases). The CDR3 sequence is 14 residues long. Deletions cut 6 bases from V and 0 bases from J, with 9 bases between. Here the CDR3 reads CASSRDRSNQPQHF. The DNA for the CDR3 is TGTGCCAGCAGCCGGGACCGTAGCAATCAGCCCCAGCATTTT.